The rows below give T cell receptor beta chains drawn from one sample of a study of blood T cells in healthy people across ages. TCRdb recomputed calls from the 5' RACE reads with MiXCR, one row per CDR3 protein. Of 1.5 million to 1.8 million distinct CDR3 sequences in the sample, approximately 42% were seen once. Input material: blood. These receptors were taken from a woman under 30 in good health. Both conserved end residues are part of each CDR3. D genes are given only for firm matches. Clone sizes are given selectively: once, few, many, or a class where the clone is expanded.

.,TRBV18,.,TRBJ2-7,TGTGCCAGCTCACCAGGCAGGTGGATAAACGAGCAGTACTTC,CASSPGRWINEQYF
.,TRBV5-1,.,TRBJ2-1,TGCGCCAGCAGCTGGAGCGGCTATGAGCAGTTCTTC,CASSWSGYEQFF
.,TRBV20-1,TRBD1,TRBJ2-7,TGCAGTGCTAGTAGCGTCAGGGGGCGAAACGAGCAGTACTTC,CSASSVRGRNEQYF
.,TRBV7-2,TRBD2,TRBJ2-7,TGTGCCAGCAGCTCCCTGAGCGGGGCGATAGGGAATGAGCAGTACTTC,CASSSLSGAIGNEQYF
.,TRBV5-1,TRBD2,TRBJ2-3,TGCGCCAGCAGCTCCCCACGTGCTAGCGGGAGCAGCACAGATACGCAGTATTTT,CASSSPRASGSSTDTQYF
few,TRBV10-3,.,TRBJ2-4,TGTGCCATCAGTGGCGGTGACAGGACCAAAAACATTCAGTACTTC,CAISGGDRTKNIQYF
.,TRBV6-5,TRBD1,TRBJ2-3,TGTGCCAGCAAGTGGGACAGAAGCACAGATACGCAGTATTTT,CASKWDRSTDTQYF
few,TRBV6-6,.,TRBJ2-7,TGTGCCAGCAGTTTCTCCCTATCTATATCCTACGAGCAGTACTTC,CASSFSLSISYEQYF
.,TRBV6-1,.,TRBJ1-5,TGTGCCAGCAATAACTGGCCCCAGCATTTT,CASNNWPQHF
few,TRBV27,TRBD1,TRBJ2-5,TGTGCCAGCAGTTCCGCCCACCCGGACAGGGGCATAGAGACCCAGTACTTC,CASSSAHPDRGIETQYF
few,TRBV20-1,.,TRBJ2-1,TGCAGTGCTAGAGATGGCTTTAATGAGCAGTTCTTC,CSARDGFNEQFF
.,TRBV20-1,.,TRBJ2-3,TGCAGTGCTAGTGCAGGGGTAGTTGGCACAGATACGCAGTATTTT,CSASAGVVGTDTQYF
.,TRBV11-2,.,TRBJ2-7,TGTGCCAGCAGCTTTCAGGTAAACTCCTACGAGCAGTACTTC,CASSFQVNSYEQYF
.,TRBV3-1,TRBD2,TRBJ2-5,TGTGCCAGCAGGAACATAGCGGGGACTCAAGAGACCCAGTACTTC,CASRNIAGTQETQYF
.,TRBV9,.,TRBJ1-2,TGTGCCAGCAGCAACCCGGCCGGGCTCGATGGCTACACCTTC,CASSNPAGLDGYTF
few,TRBV20-1,.,TRBJ2-1,TGCAGTGCCGAGGCCCTCCGTAAGCAGTTCTTC,CSAEALRKQFF
few,TRBV4-1,.,TRBJ2-7,TGCGCCAGCAGCCCGTTAGGCATAACCGCCTACGAGCAGTACTTC,CASSPLGITAYEQYF
few,TRBV7-8,.,TRBJ1-4,TGTGCCAGCAGCTCGAAAACCTCGGGGGAAAAACTGTTTTTT,CASSSKTSGEKLFF
few,TRBV6-1,.,TRBJ2-7,TGTGCCACCGACGGTAGGGCCCGCACCTACGAGCAGTACTTC,CATDGRARTYEQYF
.,TRBV14,TRBD1,TRBJ1-2,TGTGCCGGCAGCCGGACAGGGGCCTATGGCTACACCTTC,CAGSRTGAYGYTF
.,TRBV15,TRBD1,TRBJ2-1,TGTGCCACCAGCAGAGATCTAGGGGACAGCTCCTACAATGAGCAGTTCTTC,CATSRDLGDSSYNEQFF
once,TRBV27,.,TRBJ1-2,TGTGCCATCACTCGGGCCCTCCTTAACTTTCCTAACTATGGCTACACCTTC,CAITRALLNFPNYGYTF
.,TRBV11-3,TRBD2,TRBJ2-3,TGTGCCAGCAGCTTAGGTGTGGCGGGAGGGCGCACAGATACGCAGTATTTT,CASSLGVAGGRTDTQYF
.,TRBV6-6,.,TRBJ1-2,TGTGCCAGCACTGGGACAAGCGCTTTCTATGGCTACACCTTC,CASTGTSAFYGYTF
once,TRBV12-3/TRBV12-4,TRBD2,TRBJ2-5,TGTGCCAGCAGTCGAGCGGGGGGAAAAGAGACCCAGTACTTC,CASSRAGGKETQYF
few,TRBV20-1,TRBD2,TRBJ2-1,TGCAGTGCTAGAGGGACTAGCGGGCCATGGGAGTTCTTC,CSARGTSGPWEFF
.,TRBV7-2,TRBD2,TRBJ2-4,TGTGCCAGCAGCGGGGGAGCGGGAAGGAACATTCAGTACTTC,CASSGGAGRNIQYF
many,TRBV9,.,TRBJ2-1,TGTGCCAGCAGCGTCGGTTACAATGAGCAGTTCTTC,CASSVGYNEQFF
.,TRBV2,.,TRBJ1-1,TGTGCCAGCAACGAAGCTCGGGGGGTGAACACTGAAGCTTTCTTT,CASNEARGVNTEAFF
.,TRBV10-3,TRBD2,TRBJ2-7,TGTGCCATCAGTGAGTCGAAAGCGGGAGGAGGTAATGAGCAGTACTTC,CAISESKAGGGNEQYF
few,TRBV6-5,.,TRBJ2-7,TGTGCCAGCAGTTACTTAGGGGGGGCACCCGAGCAGTACTTC,CASSYLGGAPEQYF
few,TRBV19,TRBD2,TRBJ2-3,TGTGCCAGTAGGGTAGCGGGAGCGGGTCCAGATACGCAGTATTTT,CASRVAGAGPDTQYF
.,TRBV7-2,.,TRBJ2-7,TGTGCCAGCCAGGGCCGAGCCTCCTACGAGCAGTACTTC,CASQGRASYEQYF
.,TRBV9,TRBD2,TRBJ2-5,TGTGCCAGCAGCCCAGGTAGCGGGCCTGAGGCGCAGTACTTC,CASSPGSGPEAQYF
.,TRBV27,.,TRBJ1-2,TGTGCCAGCAGTGTAGTGTCCGGGGTTGGTGGCTACACCTTC,CASSVVSGVGGYTF
.,TRBV15,.,TRBJ1-1,TGTGCCACCAGCAGAGATTTTCGGTGGAACACTGAAGCTTTCTTT,CATSRDFRWNTEAFF
few,TRBV29-1,TRBD1,TRBJ1-1,TGCAGCGTTGAAACAGGGGGGATCACTGAAGCTTTCTTT,CSVETGGITEAFF
few,TRBV5-1,.,TRBJ1-1,TGCGCCAGCAGCTTGGGACCCAGAACAAACACTGAAGCTTTCTTT,CASSLGPRTNTEAFF
few,TRBV10-2,.,TRBJ2-3,TGCGCCAGCAGTGGGCCCGAAAAAGGCACAGATACGCAGTATTTT,CASSGPEKGTDTQYF
.,TRBV12-3/TRBV12-4,.,TRBJ1-1,TGTGCCAGCAGTTCGTTGGCGTTTACTGAAGCTTTCTTT,CASSSLAFTEAFF
.,TRBV9,TRBD2,TRBJ2-1,TGTGCCAGCAGCTTTCGTAGTCCCCATAGCGGGAGTGTAAATGAGCAGTTCTTC,CASSFRSPHSGSVNEQFF
few,TRBV9,TRBD2,TRBJ2-3,TGTGCCAGCAGCGCCGGACTAGCGGGGACCTTCACAGATACGCAGTATTTT,CASSAGLAGTFTDTQYF
.,TRBV7-2,.,TRBJ1-1,TGTGCCAGCAGCTTAGGACCCTACACTGAAGCTTTCTTT,CASSLGPYTEAFF
few,TRBV29-1,.,TRBJ2-3,TGCAGCGTTGAAGATAGCAAGCGGGGCACAGATACGCAGTATTTT,CSVEDSKRGTDTQYF
few,TRBV27,.,TRBJ1-5,TGTGCCAGCAGTTTCCGGGCAGCCCAGCCCCAGCATTTT,CASSFRAAQPQHF
few,TRBV11-2,.,TRBJ2-3,TGTGCCAGCAAAACACGAGGCGGGCTCGGGACAGATACGCAGTATTTT,CASKTRGGLGTDTQYF
.,TRBV5-4,.,TRBJ2-1,TGTGCCAGCAGCCAAACTAGGTGGCCCTACAATGAGCAGTTCTTC,CASSQTRWPYNEQFF
.,TRBV20-1,.,TRBJ2-5,TGCAGTGCTAAGGCGGTCGCAGAGACCCAGTACTTC,CSAKAVAETQYF
many,TRBV7-9,.,TRBJ2-5,TGTGCCAGCAGCTTAATTGGTCAAGAGACCCAGTACTTC,CASSLIGQETQYF
few,TRBV20-1,.,TRBJ2-6,TGCAGTGCTAGGGTCTGGGGAACCGCTGGGGCCAACGTCCTGACTTTC,CSARVWGTAGANVLTF
few,TRBV12-3/TRBV12-4,.,TRBJ1-2,TGTGCCACCGCCCGGGGTGGCTACACCTTC,CATARGGYTF